This entry features one T cell receptor (beta chain) sequence. The antigen is undetermined. The entry originates in a study of T cell repertoires in cytomegalovirus infection. Whole-study context: CMV infection and matching HLA type were both indicated by public TCR beta signatures.

Each CDR3 protein gets one entry after TCRdb re-called the reads with MiXCR. The sample includes nearly 700,000 distinct CDR3 sequences, around 31% of them seen just once. Findings and caveats of the study: Of the TCR beta families, the public ones yielded a cumulative frequency that identified carriers of CMV plus the relevant HLA.

The CDR3 length is 12 residues. Trimming left V 5 bases short and J 9 bases short, with 11 bases between. CDR1 and CDR2 from the germline V gene are SGHTS and YDEGEE. The TCR originated in a human donor in good health (CMV status not recorded). Some clones in this sample may be carry-over from other donors' samples. V and J are TRBV5-8 and TRBJ2-2; the D is unclear. The sequencing used cultured PBMCs, collected from culture after CMV antigen stimulation. The CDR3 coding sequence is TGTGCCAGCAGTACGTTTACCTGGGAGCTGTTTTTT. This gives the protein CASSTFTWELFF.